Shown below are 10 T cell receptor beta chains from a single sample sequenced in a study of cytomegalovirus exposure and HLA in healthy donors. PCR amplification relied on 60 Vbeta primers (plus 13 Jbeta primers). Measured with immunoSEQ multiplex PCR; TCRdb has only the in-frame clones, and not every one. The sample has 100,000 to 150,000 clones, more than 75% seen once; the top ten hold about a tenth. Sequenced: PBMCs. These receptors all stem from a man aged 25-40 years in good health and CMV-seropositive.

The rearrangement links TRBV28 to TRBJ2-7; D not resolved. V lost 10 bases and J lost 0, with 19 bases in between. Germline V gene data show CDR1 as MDHEN and CDR2 as SYDVKM. The CDR3 is 15 amino acids. CDR3 bases: TGTGCCACCCGCGGAGTCCCGAGTGGCTCCTACGAGCAGTACTTC. As protein: CATRGVPSGSYEQYF.

The chain carries TRBV7-9 and TRBJ2-7, with 7 bases aligning to TRBD1. This CDR3 is 15 amino acids long. V shed 5 bases, J shed 7 bases, and the junction held 14 bases outside the gene matches. The germline V gene encodes CDR1 SEHNR and CDR2 FQNEAQ (reference sequence). The CDR3 bases are TGTGCCAGCAGCGAGAATTCCGGGACAGCGCTTGAGCAGTACTTC. This gives the protein CASSENSGTALEQYF.

The chain recombines TRBV4-1 with TRBJ2-2; 12 bases are shared with TRBD2. The CDR3 loop spans 16 amino acids. Germline CDR1 and CDR2: MGHRA and YSYEKL. Trimming took 3 bases from V and 5 from J; bases not matched to a gene: 4. CDR3 loop: CASSQIGTSGTGELFF. The CDR3 DNA follows: TGCGCCAGCAGCCAGATTGGGACTAGCGGGACCGGGGAGCTGTTTTTT.

The chain carries TRBV10-2 and TRBJ2-7; 8 bases are a match to TRBD1. The junction had 6 bases not matched to a gene; V was cut back by 6 bases and J by 2 bases. The CDR3 loop spans 14 amino acids. Germline CDR1 reads WSHSY; CDR2 reads SAAADI. The CDR3, as DNA: TGCGCCAGCAGCGGACAGGGACCCACCTACGAGCAGTACTTC. Protein: CASSGQGPTYEQYF.

This rearrangement joins TRBV29-1 to TRBJ2-1, with a tentative D call TRBD2 (5 bases). Germline lookup yields CDR1 SQVTM and CDR2 ANQGSEA. V shed 6 bases and J shed 2 bases, with 14 bases lying between them. The CDR3 has 14 residues. In DNA form, the CDR3 reads TGCAGCGTCGTTTTTAGCGACGCCTACAATGAGCAGTTCTTC. Amino acid sequence: CSVVFSDAYNEQFF.

The rearrangement links TRBV7-8 to TRBJ1-6; 8 nucleotides agree with TRBD1. The CDR3 is 15 amino acids. CDR1 is SGHVS and CDR2 is FQNEAQ in the germline V gene. V shed 5 bases, J shed 7 bases, and the junction held 7 bases outside the gene matches. Written as DNA, the CDR3 is TGTGCCAGCAGCCCCTACAGGGGGGAAAATTCACCCCTCCACTTT. Protein: CASSPYRGENSPLHF.

The chain combines TRBV25-1 with TRBJ2-5; 10 nucleotides agree with TRBD2. The CDR3 extends over 13 amino acids. Looked up from germline, CDR1 is MGHDK and CDR2 is SYGVNS. V dropped 8 bases and J dropped 3; count of bases not matched to a gene: 3. The CDR3 DNA reads as TGTGCCAGCGTCCTAGCGGGAGAAGAGACCCAGTACTTC. Translated: CASVLAGEETQYF.

The chain links TRBV10-1 to TRBJ2-7, with D maybe TRBD1 (6 bases). Trimming shortened V by 10 bases and J by 2 bases, and 15 bases separated the two germline ends. Per germline, CDR1 WNHNN and CDR2 SYGVQD (reference sequence). This CDR3 region has 13 residues. CDR3 in DNA: TGCGCCAACTTCGACAGGAAAGCCTACGAGCAGTACTTC. Encoded protein: CANFDRKAYEQYF.

V and J are TRBV6-1 and TRBJ1-2, with D possibly matching TRBD1 (5 bases). V dropped 3 bases and J dropped 4 bases, with 12 bases sitting between them. Germline-derived CDR1 and CDR2 are MNHNS and SASEGT. The CDR3 loop spans 14 amino acids. In DNA form, the CDR3 reads TGTGCCAGCAGTGAGCAGGGTCAGAGCTATGGCTACACCTTC. This gives the protein CASSEQGQSYGYTF.

CDR3 DNA: TGTGCCAGCAGCCAAGGGTTCCTAGCGTTACTAGCCAAAAACATTCAGTACTTC. As protein: CASSQGFLALLAKNIQYF. J is TRBJ2-4 and V is TRBV14, with a tentative D call TRBD2 (6 bases). The CDR3 covers 18 residues. Germline-derived CDR1 and CDR2 are SGHDN and FVKESK. V lost 1 base to trimming and J lost 0 bases, with 16 bases between them.